This T cell receptor (beta chain) comes out of a study of OX40 agonist ivuxolimab in advanced cancers. Remarks on this clone: As yet, its antigen is unknown.

Study-level points and caveats: Also present in some nonresponders was a low level of normalized T-cell clonal expansion. Relative to CD4+, CD8+ T cells held more expanded clones on average.

The CDR3 runs 12 residues. Trimming removed 5 bases at V and 10 bases at J, with 14 bases between. Germline loops: CDR1 SNHLY, CDR2 FYNNEI. A history of autoimmune disease or systemic immunosuppression excluded patients. Blood got drawn at baseline, again on cycle 4 day 1, and then on cycle 7 day 1. Repertoires were generated with immunoSEQ multiplex PCR, while TCRdb's copy carries only in-frame clones and drops some. The sample consists of about 65,000 clones, roughly nine tenths of them appearing once. The sequence came from an adult with an advanced solid tumor such as melanoma, head and neck, liver or kidney cancer. The chain recombines TRBV2 with TRBJ1-1; TRBD1 might be the D (5 bases). The sequenced sample was CD4+ or CD8+ T cells sorted from blood, obtained in a trial of the OX40 agonist ivuxolimab. The CDR3 sequence is CASSLRVEAAFF. CDR3 in DNA: TGTGCCAGCAGTCTCAGGGTGGAGGCAGCTTTCTTT.